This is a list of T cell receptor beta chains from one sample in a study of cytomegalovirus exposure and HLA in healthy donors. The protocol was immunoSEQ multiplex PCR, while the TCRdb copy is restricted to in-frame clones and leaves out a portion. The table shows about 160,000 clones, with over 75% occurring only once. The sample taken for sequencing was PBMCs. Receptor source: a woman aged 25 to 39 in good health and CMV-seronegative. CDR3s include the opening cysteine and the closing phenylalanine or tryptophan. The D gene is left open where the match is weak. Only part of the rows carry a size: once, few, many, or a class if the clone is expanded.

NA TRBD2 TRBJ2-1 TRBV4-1 TGCGCCAGCAGCCAAGGCGGGGGGTCTTTGAAGGAGCAGTTCTTC CASSQGGGSLKEQFF
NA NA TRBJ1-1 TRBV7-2 TGTGCCAGCAGCCCTCGACTCCTGGGACAAACGAACACTGAAGCTTTCTTT CASSPRLLGQTNTEAFF
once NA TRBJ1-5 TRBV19 TGTGCCAGTTCCAGGGGACGGGGTAATCAGCCCCAGCATTTT CASSRGRGNQPQHF
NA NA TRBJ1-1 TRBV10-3 TGTGCCATCAGTGAGTCCCCCGGAGAGGCTGAAGCTTTCTTT CAISESPGEAEAFF
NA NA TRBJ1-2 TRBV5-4 TGTGCCAGCAGCTTAAAAGGGGGTAGGGACTATGGCTACACCTTC CASSLKGGRDYGYTF
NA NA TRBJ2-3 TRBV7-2 TGTGCCAGCAGCTTGGGGGCGTATTTGGATACGCAGTATTTT CASSLGAYLDTQYF
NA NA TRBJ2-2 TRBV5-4 TGTGCCAGCAGCTCACTATCTCAGGGCACCGGGGAGCTGTTTTTT CASSSLSQGTGELFF
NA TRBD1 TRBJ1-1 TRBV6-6 TGTGCCAGCAGCCCTATGGACAGGGTTGGCACTGAAGCTTTCTTT CASSPMDRVGTEAFF
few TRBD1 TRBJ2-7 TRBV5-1 TGCGCCAGCAGCTCGCTGAGACAGGGTACCGACGAGCAGTACTTC CASSSLRQGTDEQYF
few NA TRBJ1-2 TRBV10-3 TGTGCCATCAGTGAAAGTGGGGGGGGAGGGCCGGACTATGGCTACACCTTC CAISESGGGGPDYGYTF
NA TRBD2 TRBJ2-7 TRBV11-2 TGTGCCAGCAGCTCGGGACTACGCTACGAGCAGTACTTC CASSSGLRYEQYF
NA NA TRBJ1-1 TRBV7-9 TGTGCCAGCATCGGGGACGGGAGGGATGAAGCTTTCTTT CASIGDGRDEAFF